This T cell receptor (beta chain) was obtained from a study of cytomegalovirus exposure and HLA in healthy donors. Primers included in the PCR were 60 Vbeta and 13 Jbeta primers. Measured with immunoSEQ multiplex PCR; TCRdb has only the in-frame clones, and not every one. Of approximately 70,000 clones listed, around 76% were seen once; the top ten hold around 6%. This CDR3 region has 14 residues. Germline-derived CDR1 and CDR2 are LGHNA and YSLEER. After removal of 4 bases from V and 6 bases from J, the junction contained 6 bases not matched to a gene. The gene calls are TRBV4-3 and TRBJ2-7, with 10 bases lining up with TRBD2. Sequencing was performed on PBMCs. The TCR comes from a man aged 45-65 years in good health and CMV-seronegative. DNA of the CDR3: TGCGCCAGCAGCCCGCTAGCGGGAGTGGGCGAGCAGTACTTC. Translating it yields CASSPLAGVGEQYF.